The 27 T cell receptor beta chains below all came from one sample that was sequenced in a study of shared clonotypes between healthy human individuals. Produced via immunoSEQ multiplex PCR; TCRdb's table is partial and in-frame only. Of some 1,100,000 clones in the sample, roughly 74% were seen once. What was sequenced was memory CD4+ T cells from PBMCs. The subset was: CD45RA-negative fraction. All receptors derive from a man younger than 35 in good health. Some clones in this sample may be carry-over from other donors' samples.

This chain links TRBV29-1 with TRBJ2-3; D not resolved. V lost 2 bases and J lost 0, with 9 bases in between. CDR3 length equals 14 residues. Looked up from germline, CDR1 is SQVTM and CDR2 is ANQGSEA. The CDR3 DNA reads TGCAGCGTTGAAACGAAGATTAGCACAGATACGCAGTATTTT. Translation gives CSVETKISTDTQYF.

The chain has TRBV5-1 and TRBJ1-1; D ambiguous. Trimming removed 0 bases at V and 4 bases at J, with 7 bases between. Germline values: CDR1 SGHRS, CDR2 YFSETQ. The CDR3 sequence is 13 residues long. CDR3 residues: CASSLGVGTEAFF. CDR3 bases: TGCGCCAGCAGCTTGGGGGTAGGCACTGAAGCTTTCTTT.

The CDR3 DNA follows: TGTGCCAGCAGCCAAGGAAATGGGGAAAAACTGTTTTTT. Its protein is CASSQGNGEKLFF. The genes are TRBV14 and TRBJ1-4; D uncertain. The CDR3 has 13 residues. Germline CDR1 SGHDN, CDR2 FVKESK. The V gene lost 1 base and the J gene lost 8 bases, with 8 bases spanning the gap.

The V and J genes are TRBV10-3 and TRBJ1-4, with 8 nucleotides matching TRBD1. V trimming: 5 bases; J trimming: 2 bases; junction bases outside the gene matches: 7. The germline V gene encodes CDR1 ENHRY and CDR2 SYGVKD. This CDR3 is built from 16 residues. CDR3: CAISRDRPVTNEKLFF. DNA of the CDR3: TGTGCCATCAGTAGGGACAGGCCGGTTACTAATGAAAAACTGTTTTTT.

The chain carries TRBV4-3 and TRBJ1-5; D is unclear. CDR3 size: 13 residues. V was pared by 0 bases and J by 5 bases, with 5 bases between. CDR1 is LGHNA, CDR2 YSLEER, per germline. The CDR3 DNA sequence: TGCGCCAGCAGCCAAGAAAGGGATCAGCCCCAGCATTTT. It encodes CASSQERDQPQHF.

This clone was seen repeatedly, ten times or more. V is TRBV5-4 and J is TRBJ2-1, with D uncertain. Per the germline V gene, CDR1 is SGHNT and CDR2 is YYREEE (reference sequence). The CDR3 is 15 amino acids. Trimming took off 1 base at V and 6 bases at J, with 14 bases between the two ends. CDR3 in amino acids: CASSLRYSLPNEQFF. As DNA, the CDR3 is TGTGCCAGCAGCTTGCGTTATTCCCTCCCCAATGAGCAGTTCTTC. The entire variable domain, with the rest obtained from reference TRBV5-4 and TRBJ2-1, is as follows: ETGVTQSPTHLIKTRGQQVTLRCSSQSGHNTVSWYQQALGQGPQFIFQYYREEENGRGNFPPRFSGLQFPNYSSELNVNALELDDSALYLCASSLRYSLPNEQFFGPGTRLTVL.

The chain joins TRBV28 to TRBJ2-3, with 11 bases identical to TRBD2. From germline, CDR1 is MDHEN and CDR2 SYDVKM. V lost 4 bases to trimming and J lost 8 bases; unmatched junction nucleotides: 11. The CDR3 covers 16 residues. The CDR3 sequence: CASSSLAGGPASTQYF. The CDR3 DNA follows: TGTGCCAGCAGTTCATTAGCGGGAGGGCCAGCTAGTACGCAGTATTTT. Full variable domain (missing parts from reference TRBV28 and TRBJ2-3): DVKVTQSSRYLVKRTGEKVFLECVQDMDHENMFWYRQDPGLGLRLIYFSYDVKMKEKGDIPEGYSVSREKKERFSLILESASTNQTSMYLCASSSLAGGPASTQYFGPGTRLTVL.

The V call is TRBV6-6, the J call TRBJ1-5; D may be TRBD1 (6 bases). Germline-derived CDR1 and CDR2 are MNHNY and SVGAGI (reference sequence). The CDR3 sequence is 15 residues long. With 5 bases removed from V and 1 base from J, the gap between germline ends came to 12 bases. CDR3 loop: CASSMGGWSNQPQHF. In nucleotides, the CDR3 is TGTGCCAGCAGTATGGGGGGCTGGAGCAATCAGCCCCAGCATTTT.

The CDR3 here is CASREGQWSYGYTF. CDR3 in DNA: TGTGCCAGCAGGGAGGGGCAGTGGTCTTATGGCTACACCTTC. The rearrangement joins TRBV5-8 to TRBJ1-2; tentative D call: TRBD1 (5 bases). Germline-derived CDR1 and CDR2 are SGHTS and YDEGEE. This CDR3 is built from 14 residues. With 5 bases removed from V and 5 bases from J, the gap between germline ends came to 16 bases.

This chain connects TRBV9 to TRBJ2-2; possibly TRBD2 for D (6 bases). The CDR3 contains 15 residues. Trimming shortened V by 7 bases and J by 2 bases, and 15 bases separated the two germline ends. Germline values: CDR1 SGDLS, CDR2 YYNGEE. DNA for the CDR3: TGTGCCAGCCGACGGAGGGCGGAAAACACCGGGGAGCTGTTTTTT. Amino acid sequence: CASRRRAENTGELFF.

This chain joins TRBV19 and TRBJ2-5, with a possible D match to TRBD2 (6 bases). Between the trimmed V and J ends, which lost 1 base and 4 bases, there was a span of 10 bases. Germline-derived CDR1 and CDR2 are LNHDA and SQIVND (reference sequence). This CDR3 is 14 amino acids long. In nucleotides, the CDR3 is TGTGCCAGTAGTATAGCAGGGAGGAGAGAGACCCAGTACTTC. Protein: CASSIAGRRETQYF. The full variable domain, with the rest looked up from reference TRBV19 and TRBJ2-5, is DGGITQSPKYLFRKEGQNVTLSCEQNLNHDAMYWYRQDPGQGLRLIYYSQIVNDFQKGDIAEGYSVSREKKESFPLTVTSAQKNPTAFYLCASSIAGRRETQYFGPGTRLLVL.

This clone was counted only a few times. The J gene is TRBJ2-2, the V gene TRBV7-9, with D unresolved. CDR1 and CDR2 (germline): SEHNR, FQNEAQ (reference sequence). The CDR3 has 13 residues. V dropped 2 bases and J dropped 7 bases, with 8 bases sitting between them. DNA of the CDR3: TGTGCCAGCAGCTTACGTCTGGTCGGGGAGCTGTTTTTT. Its translation is CASSLRLVGELFF.

This clone appeared a few times. The CDR3 loop reads CASSQATGAWTEAFF. The CDR3 DNA sequence: TGCGCCAGCAGCCAAGCAACGGGGGCGTGGACTGAAGCTTTCTTT. V and J are TRBV4-1 and TRBJ1-1; the D gene is possibly TRBD1 (6 bases). Trimming cost V 1 base and J 5 bases, with 14 bases left between them. CDR1 is MGHRA, CDR2 YSYEKL, per germline. The CDR3 loop spans 15 amino acids.

The rearrangement uses TRBV29-1 and TRBJ2-6; no clear D. The CDR3 is made up of 12 amino acids. CDR1 SQVTM and CDR2 ANQGSEA come from the germline V gene. Between the trimmed V and J ends, which lost 8 bases and 1 base, there was a span of 6 bases. This CDR3 is CSTSSGANVLTF. CDR3 bases: TGCAGCACCTCATCTGGGGCCAACGTCCTGACTTTC.

This sequence joins TRBV5-6 and TRBJ2-7; 7 bases align to TRBD2. Germline-derived CDR1 and CDR2 are SGHDT and YYEEEE. With V trimmed by 0 bases and J by 4 bases, 13 bases remained unmatched. The CDR3 is made up of 17 amino acids. CDR3 nucleotide sequence: TGTGCCAGCAGCTTGGGGTTAGCGGGTGCGCCGGGGTACGAGCAGTACTTC. As protein: CASSLGLAGAPGYEQYF.

Details on this clone: Other DNA sequences within the sample encode an identical CDR3. The chain carries TRBV4-3 and TRBJ2-5; unclear D gene. This CDR3 comprises 13 residues. Between the trimmed V and J ends, which lost 2 bases and 5 bases, there was a span of 9 bases. From germline, CDR1 is LGHNA and CDR2 YSLEER. This chain's CDR3 is CASSQRLAETQYF. In DNA, the CDR3 is TGCGCCAGCAGCCAACGGTTAGCTGAGACCCAGTACTTC.

On this clone: Different DNA sequences within this sample yield the same CDR3. The chain employs TRBV5-1 and TRBJ2-1; 12 bases match TRBD2. V dropped 2 bases and J dropped 7; count of bases not matched to a gene: 4. This CDR3 region has 15 residues. Germline CDR1 and CDR2: SGHRS and YFSETQ. In DNA form, the CDR3 reads TGCGCCAGCAGCTTCGGCCTAGCGGGAGGGAATGAGCAGTTCTTC. Translating gives CASSFGLAGGNEQFF.

The chain links TRBV6-1 to TRBJ1-1; D is uncertain. There are 12 residues in the CDR3. The V and J ends lost 7 bases and 0 bases respectively, with 6 bases between them. Germline V lookup: CDR1 MNHNS, CDR2 SASEGT. This chain's CDR3 is CASTPMNTEAFF. CDR3 coding DNA: TGTGCCAGCACACCCATGAACACTGAAGCTTTCTTT.

This clone was detected once. The V gene is TRBV19, the J gene TRBJ2-7; D not resolved. This CDR3 has 12 residues. Germline V CDR1 and CDR2: LNHDA, SQIVND (reference sequence). V was trimmed by 6 bases and J by 2 bases, leaving 8 bases between them. This CDR3 is CASSRTPYEQYF. The CDR3 region has the DNA TGTGCCAGTAGCCGGACCCCCTACGAGCAGTACTTC. Using reference TRBV19 and TRBJ2-7 for the parts outside the CDR3, the full variable domain is DGGITQSPKYLFRKEGQNVTLSCEQNLNHDAMYWYRQDPGQGLRLIYYSQIVNDFQKGDIAEGYSVSREKKESFPLTVTSAQKNPTAFYLCASSRTPYEQYFGPGTRLTVT.

The chain couples TRBV29-1 to TRBJ2-1, with 12 positions matching TRBD2. Germline CDR1 reads SQVTM; CDR2 reads ANQGSEA. This CDR3 contains 13 residues. This CDR3 reads CSATSGRINEQFF. For the CDR3, the DNA is TGCAGTGCAACTAGCGGGAGGATCAATGAGCAGTTCTTC.

This clone came up a few times. The chain has TRBV11-3 and TRBJ2-2; TRBD1 is a possible D gene (5 bases). CDR1 is SGHNT and CDR2 is YENEEA in the germline V gene. The CDR3 length is 15 residues. Trimming took off 5 bases at V and 6 bases at J, with 16 bases between the two ends. The CDR3 bases are TGTGCCAGCAGCCCTGGACAAACCGCGGCCGGGGAGCTGTTTTTT. Translated: CASSPGQTAAGELFF.

Only a few counts were recorded for this clone. The V gene is TRBV7-9, the J gene TRBJ2-3, with D maybe TRBD1 (5 bases). Trimming took 4 bases from V and 4 from J, leaving 15 bases between them. The germline gives CDR1 SEHNR, CDR2 FQNEAQ (reference sequence). The CDR3 spans 15 residues. The CDR3 DNA reads as TGTGCCAGCAGCTGGCCCCCAGAACAGGCAGATACGCAGTATTTT. It yields the protein CASSWPPEQADTQYF.

This sequence joins TRBV11-2 and TRBJ2-1, with 10 nucleotides matching TRBD2. Germline CDR1 and CDR2: SGHAT and FQNNGV. This CDR3 is 17 amino acids long. Germline trimming cut 2 bases from V and 3 bases from J; bases unmatched to any gene: 7. The CDR3 sequence: CASSLRLAGAGYNEQFF. The CDR3 DNA follows: TGTGCCAGCAGCTTAAGGCTAGCGGGAGCGGGCTACAATGAGCAGTTCTTC.

The chain is built from TRBV28 and TRBJ1-2; D unresolved. Germline CDR1 MDHEN, CDR2 SYDVKM. The CDR3 loop spans 13 amino acids. Trimming left V 5 bases short and J 3 bases short, with 10 bases between. The CDR3 DNA reads as TGTGCCAGCAGTGACCCTGAGTACTATGGCTACACCTTC. This codes for CASSDPEYYGYTF.

The chain joins TRBV10-3 to TRBJ1-5; 9 positions match TRBD1. Trimming took 4 bases from V and 7 from J; bases not matched to a gene: 5. CDR1 and CDR2 from the germline V gene are ENHRY and SYGVKD. CDR3 length: 14 residues. The CDR3 nucleotides are TGTGCCATCAGTGGACAGGGGGTCGGCCAGCCCCAGCATTTT. This translates into CAISGQGVGQPQHF.

Of note for this clone: The sample contains more than one DNA sequence encoding this CDR3. This sequence joins TRBV5-1 and TRBJ2-1; 12 positions agree with TRBD2. This CDR3 has 15 amino acids. CDR1 and CDR2 from the germline V gene are SGHRS and YFSETQ. J gave up 4 bases and V 3 bases, and 2 bases lay outside the gene matches. Here the CDR3 DNA reads TGCGCCAGCAGCTCCGGGACTAGCGGGTACAATGAGCAGTTCTTC. It encodes CASSSGTSGYNEQFF.

The rearrangement links TRBV28 to TRBJ1-1, with TRBD1 matching over 8 bases. Trimming at V came to 4 bases and at J to 0 bases, leaving 7 bases not matched to a gene. From germline, CDR1 is MDHEN and CDR2 SYDVKM. CDR3 length: 16 residues. CDR3 protein: CASSYGTGGMNTEAFF. The CDR3 nucleotides are TGTGCCAGCAGTTATGGGACAGGCGGTATGAACACTGAAGCTTTCTTT.